The 31 T cell receptor beta chains presented below share a single source sample, sequenced in a study of type 1 and type 2 diabetes patients. The PCR template was genomic DNA. A primer set of 30 forward and 13 reverse primers amplified the CDR3. TCRdb re-called the multiplex PCR reads with MiXCR, one entry per CDR3 protein. The table shows 250,000 to 300,000 distinct CDR3 sequences, with roughly 50% occurring only once. The specimen was peripheral blood mononuclear cells (PBMCs). These receptors were taken from a man aged 18 to 29 with type 2 diabetes.

The chain links TRBV7-2 to TRBJ2-5, with a tentative D call TRBD2 (6 bases). The CDR3 has 13 residues. Trimming pared 6 bases from V and 4 bases from J, leaving 12 bases between. CDR1 and CDR2 (germline): SGHTA, FQGNSA. CDR3 region: CASRSRGPETQYF. The CDR3 DNA reads TGTGCCAGCAGATCGCGGGGCCCAGAGACCCAGTACTTC. The variable domain in full, with the rest retrieved from reference TRBV7-2 and TRBJ2-5, is GAGVSQSPSNKVTEKGKDVELRCDPISGHTALYWYRQSLGQGLEFLIYFQGNSAPDKSGLPSDRFSAERTGGSVSTLTIQRTQQEDSAVYLCASRSRGPETQYFGPGTRLLVL.

The rearrangement joins TRBV10-2 to TRBJ2-7, with D perhaps TRBD2 (6 bases). Per the germline V gene, CDR1 is WSHSY and CDR2 is SAAADI. The V and J ends lost 10 bases and 6 bases respectively, with 13 bases between them. CDR3 length equals 11 residues. CDR3 sequence reads: CATVAETEQYF. In nucleotides, the CDR3 is TGCGCCACGGTAGCGGAGACCGAGCAGTACTTC.

The rearrangement joins TRBV7-8 to TRBJ2-2; either TRBD1 or TRBD2 may fit D (5 bases each). The CDR3 totals 15 residues. Germline loops: CDR1 SGHVS, CDR2 FQNEAQ. With 2 bases removed from V and 2 bases from J, the gap between germline ends came to 9 bases. CDR3 coding DNA: TGTGCCAGCAGCTTACCTGGGGGAAACACCGGGGAGCTGTTTTTT. It specifies CASSLPGGNTGELFF.

The chain has TRBV12-3 or TRBV12-4 and TRBJ2-3, with 12 bases lining up with TRBD2. V shed 2 bases and J 8 bases; nucleotides not matched to a gene: 23. This CDR3 spans 21 amino acids. In DNA form, the CDR3 reads TGTGCCAGCAGTTTAACTCCCAAAATAACTAGCGGGGGGTGGGGTTCAGTTACGCAGTATTTT. As protein: CASSLTPKITSGGWGSVTQYF.

V and J are TRBV7-9 and TRBJ2-1; D is undetermined. This CDR3 region has 12 residues. Germline V gene data show CDR1 as SEHNR and CDR2 as FQNEAQ (reference sequence). V dropped 5 bases and J dropped 10 bases, with 12 bases sitting between them. The CDR3: CASSPSMREQFF. CDR3 coding DNA: TGTGCCAGCAGCCCAAGTATGAGGGAGCAGTTCTTC. Full variable domain (rest looked up from reference TRBV7-9 and TRBJ2-1): DTGVSQNPRHKITKRGQNVTFRCDPISEHNRLYWYRQTLGQGPEFLTYFQNEAQLEKSRLLSDRFSAERPKGSFSTLEIQRTEQGDSAMYLCASSPSMREQFFGPGTRLTVL.

This clonotype was seen a few times. V gene TRBV12-3 or TRBV12-4 combines with J gene TRBJ1-1; D perhaps matches TRBD1 (5 bases). Trimming shortened V by 5 bases and J by 4 bases, and 11 bases separated the two germline ends. CDR3 size: 13 residues. CDR3 amino acids: CASSPTAPTEAFF. CDR3 DNA sequence: TGTGCCAGCAGTCCGACAGCTCCCACTGAAGCTTTCTTT.

This chain joins TRBV27 and TRBJ2-7, with TRBD2 as a possible D gene (5 bases). From germline, CDR1 is MNHEY and CDR2 SMNVEV (reference sequence). Trimming pared 2 bases from V and 4 bases from J, leaving 15 bases between. This CDR3 is built from 15 residues. CDR3 loop: CASSLTARAGYEQYF. CDR3 coding DNA: TGTGCCAGCAGTTTAACTGCGAGGGCCGGGTACGAGCAGTACTTC.

This chain links TRBV30 with TRBJ2-7, with 8 bases identical to TRBD1. J lost 5 bases, V lost 3 bases, and 6 bases had no gene match. The CDR3 length is 13 residues. Per the germline V gene, CDR1 is GTSNPN and CDR2 is SVGIG (reference sequence). The chain's CDR3 is CAWSATGAHEQYF. CDR3 bases: TGTGCCTGGAGCGCGACAGGGGCCCACGAGCAGTACTTC.

This chain connects TRBV20-1 to TRBJ1-2; TRBD1 matches at 7 bases. V lost 6 bases and J lost 4; bases outside the gene matches: 11. The CDR3 is 14 residues long. Looked up from germline, CDR1 is DFQATT and CDR2 is SNEGSKA (reference sequence). CDR3 in amino acids: CSAFPGQRTYGYTF. The CDR3 bases are TGCAGTGCCTTTCCGGGACAGAGAACCTATGGCTACACCTTC.

CDR3: CASSLEARVNGYTF. CDR3 bases: TGTGCCAGCAGCCTTGAGGCCAGGGTCAATGGCTACACCTTC. This chain uses TRBV12-3 or TRBV12-4 with TRBJ1-2; D is perhaps TRBD1 (5 bases). CDR3 length: 14 amino acids. V gave up 6 bases and J gave up 6 bases, with 17 bases separating them.

The chain combines TRBV27 with TRBJ2-7; 8 bases fit TRBD2. The CDR3 runs to 16 residues. Germline V gene data show CDR1 as MNHEY and CDR2 as SMNVEV (reference sequence). V trimming: 0 bases; J trimming: 4 bases; junction bases outside the gene matches: 8. DNA of the CDR3: TGTGCCAGCAGTTTATCAGGTAGCGGGGACTATTACGAGCAGTACTTC. Translating gives CASSLSGSGDYYEQYF.

The chain couples TRBV6-1 to TRBJ2-7, with D perhaps matching TRBD1 (6 bases). The CDR3 is 13 residues long. Per germline, CDR1 MNHNS and CDR2 SASEGT. Trimming pared 4 bases from V and 4 bases from J, leaving 11 bases between. The DNA for the CDR3 is TGTGCCAGCAGTGCAGGGGCAGGGTACGAGCAGTACTTC. Protein product: CASSAGAGYEQYF.

This clonotype has a count of ten or more. This chain connects TRBV10-1 to TRBJ1-2; D gene ambiguous. V lost 5 bases, J lost 8 bases, and 15 bases lay in between. The CDR3 extends over 13 amino acids. CDR1 is WNHNN, CDR2 SYGVQD, per germline (reference sequence). The CDR3: CASSPDSTRGYTF. The CDR3 nucleotides are TGCGCCAGCAGTCCCGACTCTACGAGGGGCTACACCTTC.

Only a few counts were recorded for this clonotype. The V call is TRBV6-6, the J call TRBJ1-2, with D possibly TRBD1 on 6 matching bases. The ends were cut back, 8 bases at V and 8 bases at J, with 24 bases in the middle. CDR1 MNHNY and CDR2 SVGAGI come from the germline V gene (reference sequence). The CDR3 runs 15 residues. Written as DNA, the CDR3 is TGTGCCAGCGGGGGGTCAACAGGGAAGGTCTTAGGCTACACCTTC. Encoded protein: CASGGSTGKVLGYTF.

The V call is TRBV5-1, the J call TRBJ2-3; no clear D. CDR1 and CDR2 (germline): SGHRS, YFSETQ. The CDR3 is 14 residues long. V was shortened by 0 bases and J by 0 bases, with 5 bases between the two germline ends. CDR3 nucleotide sequence: TGCGCCAGCAGCTTGGAAAGAAGCACAGATACGCAGTATTTT. This sequence encodes CASSLERSTDTQYF. Combining the CDR3 with reference TRBV5-1 and TRBJ2-3 gives the whole variable domain KAGVTQTPRYLIKTRGQQVTLSCSPISGHRSVSWYQQTPGQGLQFLFEYFSETQRNKGNFPGRFSGRQFSNSRSEMNVSTLELGDSALYLCASSLERSTDTQYFGPGTRLTVL.

The chain couples TRBV2 to TRBJ1-6; the D is unclear. The CDR3 extends over 13 amino acids. V was pared by 5 bases and J by 7 bases, with 9 bases between. The germline V gene has CDR1 SNHLY and CDR2 FYNNEI. Here the CDR3 DNA reads TGTGCCAGCAGTCCCGCCCGGAATTCACCCCTCCACTTT. Protein product: CASSPARNSPLHF.

The chain carries TRBV15 and TRBJ1-5; D may be TRBD1 (6 bases). This CDR3 contains 17 residues. Germline values: CDR1 LNHNV, CDR2 YYDKDF (reference sequence). Trimming shortened V by 2 bases and J by 5 bases, and 19 bases separated the two germline ends. CDR3 loop: CATSRTYNREDDQPQHF. The CDR3, as DNA: TGTGCCACCAGCAGAACCTACAACAGGGAGGATGATCAGCCCCAGCATTTT. The full variable domain, completed using reference TRBV15 and TRBJ1-5, is DAMVIQNPRYQVTQFGKPVTLSCSQTLNHNVMYWYQQKSSQAPKLLFHYYDKDFNNEADTPDNFQSRRPNTSFCFLDIRSPGLGDTAMYLCATSRTYNREDDQPQHFGDGTRLSIL.

This clonotype was detected many times. The chain uses TRBV5-1 and TRBJ2-3; tentatively, D is TRBD2 (6 bases). The ends were cut back, 3 bases at V and 0 bases at J, with 11 bases in the middle. There are 15 residues in the CDR3. CDR1 is SGHRS, CDR2 YFSETQ, per germline. The DNA for the CDR3 is TGCGCCAGCAGCTGGGACTTCCCTAGCACAGATACGCAGTATTTT. Translating gives CASSWDFPSTDTQYF.

At least ten counts were recorded for this clonotype. V is TRBV2 and J is TRBJ2-7, with TRBD2 as a possible D gene (6 bases). V was shortened by 7 bases and J by 6 bases, with 16 bases between the two germline ends. Germline V CDR1 and CDR2: SNHLY, FYNNEI. The CDR3 has 13 residues. The CDR3 protein is CASIAVFGGEQYF. As DNA, the CDR3 is TGTGCCAGCATTGCCGTGTTCGGGGGCGAGCAGTACTTC.

V usage is TRBV19 and J usage is TRBJ1-2; possibly TRBD1 for D (5 bases). V dropped 6 bases and J dropped 4 bases, with 12 bases sitting between them. Looked up from germline, CDR1 is LNHDA and CDR2 is SQIVND (reference sequence). The CDR3 is made up of 13 amino acids. For the CDR3, the DNA is TGTGCCAGTAGCCTGACAGTCGCCTATGGCTACACCTTC. Protein: CASSLTVAYGYTF.

This clonotype was picked up many times. The chain couples TRBV6-6 to TRBJ2-7, with D tentatively TRBD1 (7 bases). The germline V gene has CDR1 MNHNY and CDR2 SVGAGI (reference sequence). This CDR3 has 14 amino acids. V was shortened by 7 bases and J by 2 bases, with 15 bases between the two germline ends. The CDR3 DNA is TGTGCCAGCACCCACGCGGGACAGACCTACGAGCAGTACTTC. Encoded protein: CASTHAGQTYEQYF.

V gene TRBV14 combines with J gene TRBJ2-2; 9 bases map to TRBD2. The germline CDR1 and CDR2 sequences are SGHDN and FVKESK. The length of the CDR3 is 16 residues. Germline trimming cut 4 bases from V and 7 bases from J; bases unmatched to any gene: 10. CDR3 nucleotides: TGTGCCAGCAGCCCCCTGACTAGCGGAAAGCTCGGGGAGCTGTTTTTT. Residues: CASSPLTSGKLGELFF.

The chain couples TRBV9 to TRBJ2-5; TRBD1 or TRBD2 may be the D gene (7 bases each). CDR3 size: 14 residues. From germline, CDR1 is SGDLS and CDR2 YYNGEE. Trimming left V 4 bases short and J 2 bases short, with 12 bases between. CDR3 in amino acids: CASSSGTEQETQYF. CDR3 nucleotides: TGTGCCAGCAGCAGCGGGACAGAACAAGAGACCCAGTACTTC.

The CDR3, as DNA: TGTGCCACCAGCAGAGATGAGTCAGCCTACGAGCAGTACTTC. This translates into CATSRDESAYEQYF. This rearrangement joins TRBV15 to TRBJ2-7; D call uncertain. CDR1 and CDR2 from the germline V gene are LNHNV and YYDKDF (reference sequence). Trimming cost V 0 bases and J 2 bases, with 8 bases left between them. The CDR3 loop spans 14 amino acids.

The chain joins TRBV19 to TRBJ1-5; D ambiguous. The CDR3 loop spans 11 amino acids. CDR1 and CDR2 from the germline V gene are LNHDA and SQIVND (reference sequence). Between the trimmed V and J ends, which lost 5 bases and 7 bases, there was a span of 6 bases. CDR3 loop: CASSVPQPQHF. The DNA of the CDR3 is TGTGCCAGTAGTGTCCCGCAGCCCCAGCATTTT.

This clonotype was recorded many times. The chain couples TRBV30 to TRBJ2-1; no firm D call. CDR3 length: 12 residues. Trimming cost V 0 bases and J 8 bases, with 8 bases left between them. CDR1 is GTSNPN, CDR2 SVGIG, per germline (reference sequence). The CDR3 spells CAWSVTVDEQFF. The DNA for the CDR3 is TGTGCCTGGAGTGTAACGGTGGATGAGCAGTTCTTC.

There are a few counts of this clonotype. The chain is built from TRBV28 and TRBJ1-5; 10 positions agree with TRBD1. J lost 8 bases, V lost 5 bases, and 6 bases had no gene match. From germline, CDR1 is MDHEN and CDR2 SYDVKM. The CDR3 has 14 amino acids. The CDR3 bases are TGTGCCAGCAGTACCGTGGGACAGGGGAAGCCCCAGCATTTT. It is translated as CASSTVGQGKPQHF.

About this clonotype: Its ends do not fully match the called genes, so a read error is possible. The chain links TRBV7-2 to TRBJ2-1; the match to TRBD1 covers 11 bases. Germline V lookup: CDR1 SGHTA, CDR2 FQGNSA. This CDR3 is built from 18 residues. The CDR3 DNA sequence: TGCGCCAGCAGCCAACCGGCCCCCGGGACAGGGGGCTACAATGAGCAGTTCTTC. Its protein is CASSQPAPGTGGYNEQFF. The whole variable domain, remainder taken from reference TRBV7-2 and TRBJ2-1, is GAGVSQSPSNKVTEKGKDVELRCDPISGHTALYWYRQSLGQGLEFLIYFQGNSAPDKSGLPSDRFSAERTGGSVSTLTIQRTQQEDSAVYLCASSQPAPGTGGYNEQFFGPGTRLTVL.

This chain links TRBV7-6 with TRBJ2-1; maybe TRBD1 (5 bases). The CDR3 extends over 18 amino acids. CDR1 is SGHVS and CDR2 is FNYEAQ in the germline V gene. Trimming shortened V by 1 base and J by 0 bases, and 16 bases separated the two germline ends. The CDR3 is CASSLVTQGQGSYNEQFF. In DNA, the CDR3 is TGTGCCAGCAGCTTAGTGACCCAGGGCCAAGGCTCCTACAATGAGCAGTTCTTC.

The chain combines TRBV7-3 with TRBJ2-1; D perhaps matches TRBD2 (5 bases). The CDR3 consists of 15 residues. Trimming took 6 bases from V and 7 from J, leaving 19 bases between them. Germline values: CDR1 SGHTA, CDR2 FQGTGA. The CDR3 DNA is TGTGCCAGCAGTGAGGACTGGGGTATGATTAATGAGCAGTTCTTC. Its translation: CASSEDWGMINEQFF.

Worth noting for this clonotype: A clone one base away is much larger, so this may be a read error. The chain carries TRBV12-3 or TRBV12-4 and TRBJ1-4; D may be TRBD1 (5 bases). The length of the CDR3 is 14 residues. V shed 5 bases and J shed 8 bases, with 15 bases lying between them. The CDR3 protein is CASSKSGVREKLFF. CDR3 nucleotide sequence: TGTGCCAGCAGTAAGTCGGGGGTGAGGGAAAAACTGTTTTTT.